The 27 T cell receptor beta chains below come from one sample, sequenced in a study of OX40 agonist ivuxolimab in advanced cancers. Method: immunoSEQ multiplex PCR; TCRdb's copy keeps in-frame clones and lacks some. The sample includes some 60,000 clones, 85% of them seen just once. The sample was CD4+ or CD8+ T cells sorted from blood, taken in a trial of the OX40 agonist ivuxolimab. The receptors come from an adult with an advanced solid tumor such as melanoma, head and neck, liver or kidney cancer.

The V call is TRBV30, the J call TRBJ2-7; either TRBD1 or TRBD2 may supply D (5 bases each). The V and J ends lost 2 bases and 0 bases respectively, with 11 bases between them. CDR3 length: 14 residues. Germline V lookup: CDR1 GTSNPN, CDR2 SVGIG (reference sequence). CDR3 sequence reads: CAWSLGVGSYEQYF. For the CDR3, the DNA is TGTGCCTGGAGTTTGGGGGTCGGCTCCTACGAGCAGTACTTC.

CDR3 sequence (DNA): TGTGCCAGCACAACAGGGAGCCTCTCTGGGGCCAACGTCCTGACTTTC. Encoded protein: CASTTGSLSGANVLTF. The chain uses TRBV9 and TRBJ2-6; TRBD1 might be the D (6 bases). Germline V lookup: CDR1 SGDLS, CDR2 YYNGEE. The CDR3 is 16 amino acids. V lost 6 bases, J lost 0 bases, and 13 bases lay in between.

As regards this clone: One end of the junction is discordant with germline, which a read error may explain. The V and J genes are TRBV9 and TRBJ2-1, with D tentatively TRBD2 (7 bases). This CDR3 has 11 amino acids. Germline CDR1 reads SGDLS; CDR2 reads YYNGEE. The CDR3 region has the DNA TGTGCCAGCAGCGGCGGGGGCTTCCCGATCTTC. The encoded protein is CASSGGGFPIF.

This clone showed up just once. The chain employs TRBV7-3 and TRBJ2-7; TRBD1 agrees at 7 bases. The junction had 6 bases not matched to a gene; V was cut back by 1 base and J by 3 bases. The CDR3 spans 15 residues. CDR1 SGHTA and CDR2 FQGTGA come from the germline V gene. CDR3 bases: TGTGCCAGCAGCTTAAGCCCGACAGGGATCTACGAGCAGTACTTC. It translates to CASSLSPTGIYEQYF.

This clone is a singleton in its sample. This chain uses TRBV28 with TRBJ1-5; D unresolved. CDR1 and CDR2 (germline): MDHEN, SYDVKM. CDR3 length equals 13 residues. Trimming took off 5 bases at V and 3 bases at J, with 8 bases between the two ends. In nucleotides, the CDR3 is TGTGCCAGCAGTATCTGGGACAATCAGCCCCAGCATTTT. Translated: CASSIWDNQPQHF.

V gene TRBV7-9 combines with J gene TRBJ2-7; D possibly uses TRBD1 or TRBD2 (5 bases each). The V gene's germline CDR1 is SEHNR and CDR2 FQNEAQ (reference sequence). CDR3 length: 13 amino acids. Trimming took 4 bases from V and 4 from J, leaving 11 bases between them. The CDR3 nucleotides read TGTGCCAGCAGCTATCAGGGACGTTACGAGCAGTACTTC. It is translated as CASSYQGRYEQYF. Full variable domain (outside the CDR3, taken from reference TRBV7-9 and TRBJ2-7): DTGVSQNPRHKITKRGQNVTFRCDPISEHNRLYWYRQTLGQGPEFLTYFQNEAQLEKSRLLSDRFSAERPKGSFSTLEIQRTEQGDSAMYLCASSYQGRYEQYFGPGTRLTVT.

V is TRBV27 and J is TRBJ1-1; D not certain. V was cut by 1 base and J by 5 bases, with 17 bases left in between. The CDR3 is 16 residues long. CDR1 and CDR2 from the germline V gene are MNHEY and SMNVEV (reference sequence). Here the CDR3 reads CASSLYKEPTGTEAFF. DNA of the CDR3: TGTGCCAGCAGTTTATATAAGGAACCCACGGGTACTGAAGCTTTCTTT.

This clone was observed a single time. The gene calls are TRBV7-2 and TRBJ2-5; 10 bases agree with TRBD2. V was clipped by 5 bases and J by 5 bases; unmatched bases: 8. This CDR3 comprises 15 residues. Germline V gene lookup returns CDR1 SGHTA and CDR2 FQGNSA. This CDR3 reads CASSPSSGSAETQYF. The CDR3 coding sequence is TGTGCCAGCAGCCCCTCTAGCGGGAGTGCGGAGACCCAGTACTTC. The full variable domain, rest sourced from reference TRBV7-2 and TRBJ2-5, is GAGVSQSPSNKVTEKGKDVELRCDPISGHTALYWYRQSLGQGLEFLIYFQGNSAPDKSGLPSDRFSAERTGGSVSTLTIQRTQQEDSAVYLCASSPSSGSAETQYFGPGTRLLVL.

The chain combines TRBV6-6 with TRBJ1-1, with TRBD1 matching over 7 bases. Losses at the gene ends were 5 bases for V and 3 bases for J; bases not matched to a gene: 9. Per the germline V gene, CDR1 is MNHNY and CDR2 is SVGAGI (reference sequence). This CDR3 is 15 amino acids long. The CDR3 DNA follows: TGTGCCAGCAGTGCGCTCAGGGGGACTTACACTGAAGCTTTCTTT. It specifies CASSALRGTYTEAFF.

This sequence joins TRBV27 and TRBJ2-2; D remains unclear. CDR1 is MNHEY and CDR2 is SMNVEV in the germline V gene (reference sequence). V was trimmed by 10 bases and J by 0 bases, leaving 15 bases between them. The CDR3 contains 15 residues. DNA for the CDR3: TGTGCCACCACCTTCAGCACACCGAACACCGGGGAGCTGTTTTTT. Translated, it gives CATTFSTPNTGELFF.

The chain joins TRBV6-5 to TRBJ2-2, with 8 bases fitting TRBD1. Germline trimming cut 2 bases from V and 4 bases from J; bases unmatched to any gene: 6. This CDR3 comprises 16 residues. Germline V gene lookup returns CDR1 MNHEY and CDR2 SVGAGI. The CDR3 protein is CASSYTTQGGTGELFF. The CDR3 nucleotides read TGTGCCAGCAGTTACACCACACAGGGGGGCACCGGGGAGCTGTTTTTT.

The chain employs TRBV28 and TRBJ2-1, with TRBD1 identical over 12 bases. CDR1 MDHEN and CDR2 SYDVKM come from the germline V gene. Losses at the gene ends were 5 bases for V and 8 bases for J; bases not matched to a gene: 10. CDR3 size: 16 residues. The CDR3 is CASSPVGQGAGDEQFF. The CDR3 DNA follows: TGTGCCAGCAGTCCGGTGGGACAGGGGGCTGGTGATGAGCAGTTCTTC. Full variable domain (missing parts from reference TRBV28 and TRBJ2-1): DVKVTQSSRYLVKRTGEKVFLECVQDMDHENMFWYRQDPGLGLRLIYFSYDVKMKEKGDIPEGYSVSREKKERFSLILESASTNQTSMYLCASSPVGQGAGDEQFFGPGTRLTVL.

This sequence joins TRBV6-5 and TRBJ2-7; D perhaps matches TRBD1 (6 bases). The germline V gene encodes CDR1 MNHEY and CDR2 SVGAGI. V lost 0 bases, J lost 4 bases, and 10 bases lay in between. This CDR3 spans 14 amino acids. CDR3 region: CASSYSGTLYEQYF. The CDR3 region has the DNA TGTGCCAGCAGTTACTCCGGGACACTATACGAGCAGTACTTC.

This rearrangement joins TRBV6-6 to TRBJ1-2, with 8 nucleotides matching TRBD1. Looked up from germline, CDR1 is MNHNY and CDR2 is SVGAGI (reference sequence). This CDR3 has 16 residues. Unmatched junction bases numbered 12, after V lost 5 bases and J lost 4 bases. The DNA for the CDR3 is TGTGCCAGCAGTACAGGGGGGATACAGGGTCCCTATGGCTACACCTTC. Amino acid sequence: CASSTGGIQGPYGYTF.

Here the CDR3 reads CASSSPGSNGYTF. The CDR3 bases are TGCGCCAGCAGCAGCCCGGGATCCAATGGCTACACCTTC. V is TRBV5-1 and J is TRBJ1-2; D ambiguous. CDR1 and CDR2 (germline): SGHRS, YFSETQ. CDR3 length: 13 residues. Trimming stripped 4 bases from V and 6 bases from J, with 13 bases between.

CDR3 region: CAWNRGLDEKLFF. The CDR3 region has the DNA TGTGCCTGGAACAGGGGGCTTGATGAAAAACTGTTTTTT. The rearrangement uses TRBV30 and TRBJ1-4; 9 positions match TRBD1. The CDR3 is made up of 13 amino acids. CDR1 and CDR2 from the germline V gene are GTSNPN and SVGIG (reference sequence). J gave up 6 bases and V 4 bases, and 3 bases lay outside the gene matches. Full variable domain (remainder filled in from reference TRBV30 and TRBJ1-4): SQTIHQWPATLVQPVGSPLSLECTVEGTSNPNLYWYRQAAGRGLQLLFYSVGIGQISSEVPQNLSASRPQDRQFILSSKKLLLSDSGFYLCAWNRGLDEKLFFGSGTQLSVL.

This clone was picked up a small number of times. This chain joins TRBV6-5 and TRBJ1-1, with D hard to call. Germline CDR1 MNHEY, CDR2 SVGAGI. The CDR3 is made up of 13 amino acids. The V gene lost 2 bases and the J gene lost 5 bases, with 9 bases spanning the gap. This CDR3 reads CASSYDGNTEAFF. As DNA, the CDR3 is TGTGCCAGCAGTTACGATGGGAATACTGAAGCTTTCTTT.

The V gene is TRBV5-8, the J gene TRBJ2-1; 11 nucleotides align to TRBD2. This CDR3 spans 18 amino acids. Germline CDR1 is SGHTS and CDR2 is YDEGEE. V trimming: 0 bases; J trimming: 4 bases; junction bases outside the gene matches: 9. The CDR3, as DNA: TGTGCCAGCAGCTTGGTTTGGCTAGCGGGGGGCTCTTACAATGAGCAGTTCTTC. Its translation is CASSLVWLAGGSYNEQFF.

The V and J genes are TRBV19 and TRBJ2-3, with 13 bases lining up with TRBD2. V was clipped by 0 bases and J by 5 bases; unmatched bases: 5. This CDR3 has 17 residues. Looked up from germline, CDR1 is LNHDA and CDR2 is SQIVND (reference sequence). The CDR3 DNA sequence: TGTGCCAGTAGTATAGATCTGGGGACTAGCGGGGAAGATACGCAGTATTTT. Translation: CASSIDLGTSGEDTQYF.

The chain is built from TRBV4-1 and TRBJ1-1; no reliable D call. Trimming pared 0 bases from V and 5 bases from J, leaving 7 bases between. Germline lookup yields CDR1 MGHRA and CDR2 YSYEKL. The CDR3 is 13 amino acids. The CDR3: CASSQDMGTEAFF. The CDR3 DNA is TGCGCCAGCAGCCAAGATATGGGGACTGAAGCTTTCTTT.

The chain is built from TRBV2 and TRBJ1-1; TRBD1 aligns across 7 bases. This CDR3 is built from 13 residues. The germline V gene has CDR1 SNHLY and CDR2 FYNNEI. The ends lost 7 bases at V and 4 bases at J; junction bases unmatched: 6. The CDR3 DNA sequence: TGTGCCAGCATGATTTCAGGGGGCACTGAAGCTTTCTTT. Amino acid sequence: CASMISGGTEAFF.

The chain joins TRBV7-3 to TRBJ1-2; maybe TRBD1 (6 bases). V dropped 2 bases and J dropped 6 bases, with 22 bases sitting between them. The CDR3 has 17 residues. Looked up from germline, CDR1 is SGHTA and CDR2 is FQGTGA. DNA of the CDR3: TGTGCCAGCAGCTTAGGCCCCTCTAGACAGGCAAAAGATGGCTACACCTTC. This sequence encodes CASSLGPSRQAKDGYTF.

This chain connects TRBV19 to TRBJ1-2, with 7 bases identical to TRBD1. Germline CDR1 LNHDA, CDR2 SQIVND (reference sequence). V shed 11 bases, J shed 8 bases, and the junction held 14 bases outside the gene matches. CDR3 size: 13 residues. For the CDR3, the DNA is TGTGCCTCACAAACCGGGACAGTGAAAGGCTACACCTTC. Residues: CASQTGTVKGYTF. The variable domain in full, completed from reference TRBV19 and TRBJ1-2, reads DGGITQSPKYLFRKEGQNVTLSCEQNLNHDAMYWYRQDPGQGLRLIYYSQIVNDFQKGDIAEGYSVSREKKESFPLTVTSAQKNPTAFYLCASQTGTVKGYTFGSGTRLTVV.

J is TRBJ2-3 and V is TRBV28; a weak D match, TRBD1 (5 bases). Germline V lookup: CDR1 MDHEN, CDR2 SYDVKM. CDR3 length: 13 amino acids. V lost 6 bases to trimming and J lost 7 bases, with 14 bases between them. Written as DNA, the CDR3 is TGTGCCAGCAGACAACAGGACCCACATACGCAGTATTTT. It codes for CASRQQDPHTQYF.

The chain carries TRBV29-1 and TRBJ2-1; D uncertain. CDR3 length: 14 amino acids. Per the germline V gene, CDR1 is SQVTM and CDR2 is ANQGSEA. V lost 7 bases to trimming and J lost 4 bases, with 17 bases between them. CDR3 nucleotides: TGCAGCGCTACCCGACAAAGTGCATACAATGAGCAGTTCTTC. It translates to CSATRQSAYNEQFF.

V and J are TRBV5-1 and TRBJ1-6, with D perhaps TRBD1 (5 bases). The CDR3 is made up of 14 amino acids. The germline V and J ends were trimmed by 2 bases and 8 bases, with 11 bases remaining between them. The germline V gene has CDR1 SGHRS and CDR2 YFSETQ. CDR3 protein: CASSFQGTDSPLHF. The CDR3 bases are TGCGCCAGCAGCTTTCAGGGTACGGATTCACCCCTCCACTTT.

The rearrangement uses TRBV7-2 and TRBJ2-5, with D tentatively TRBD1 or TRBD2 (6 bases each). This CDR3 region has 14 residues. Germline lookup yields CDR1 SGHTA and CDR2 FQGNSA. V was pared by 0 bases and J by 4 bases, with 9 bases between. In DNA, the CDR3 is TGTGCCAGCAGCTTAGCTAAGGGGGGAGAGACCCAGTACTTC. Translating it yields CASSLAKGGETQYF.